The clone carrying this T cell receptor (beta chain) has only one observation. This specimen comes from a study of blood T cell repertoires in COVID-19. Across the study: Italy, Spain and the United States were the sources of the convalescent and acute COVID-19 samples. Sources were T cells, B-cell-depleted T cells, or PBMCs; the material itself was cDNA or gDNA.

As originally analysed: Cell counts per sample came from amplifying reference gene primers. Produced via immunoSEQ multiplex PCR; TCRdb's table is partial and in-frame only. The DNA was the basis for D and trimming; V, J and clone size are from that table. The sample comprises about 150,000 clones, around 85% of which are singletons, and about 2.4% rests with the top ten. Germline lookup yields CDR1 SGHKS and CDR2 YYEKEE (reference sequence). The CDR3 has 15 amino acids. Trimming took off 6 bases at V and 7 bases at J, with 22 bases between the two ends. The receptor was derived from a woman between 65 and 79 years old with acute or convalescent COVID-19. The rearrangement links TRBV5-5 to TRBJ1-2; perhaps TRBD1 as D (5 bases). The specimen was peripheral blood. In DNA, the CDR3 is TGTGCCAGCAACTCCTTACTACAGGTTTTGGGTGGCTACACCTTC. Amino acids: CASNSLLQVLGGYTF.